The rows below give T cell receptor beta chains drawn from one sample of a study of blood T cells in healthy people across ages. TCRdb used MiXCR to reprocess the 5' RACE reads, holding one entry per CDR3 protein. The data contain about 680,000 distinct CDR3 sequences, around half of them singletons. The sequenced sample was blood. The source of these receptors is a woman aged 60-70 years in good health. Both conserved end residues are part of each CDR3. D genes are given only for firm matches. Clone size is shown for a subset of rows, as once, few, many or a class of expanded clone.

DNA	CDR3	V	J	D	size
TGTGCCAGCACCCTTCCGGGAAGTGTGAATGAGCAGTTCTTC	CASTLPGSVNEQFF	TRBV28	TRBJ2-1	-	few
TGCAGCGTTGGGGGGAGCACAGATACGCAGTATTTT	CSVGGSTDTQYF	TRBV29-1	TRBJ2-3	-	few
TGTGCCGGGGACAGGTTTAGCTCCTACGAGCAGTACTTC	CAGDRFSSYEQYF	TRBV28	TRBJ2-7	TRBD1	few
TGCAGTGCCCCCCCCCGTTATATATACAATGAGCAGTTCTTC	CSAPPRYIYNEQFF	TRBV20-1	TRBJ2-1	-	-
TGTGCCAGCAAGCGGACCGTCAGCATTAATAGCAATCAGCCCCAGCATTTT	CASKRTVSINSNQPQHF	TRBV28	TRBJ1-5	-	-
TGCAGTGCCATTACTAGCGGGACCTACAATGAGCAGTTCTTC	CSAITSGTYNEQFF	TRBV20-1	TRBJ2-1	TRBD2	-
TGTGCCAGCAGCTTAGAATTGTACGGGGGGAGCGAGCAGTTCTTC	CASSLELYGGSEQFF	TRBV11-2	TRBJ2-1	TRBD2	-
TGTGCCTGGAGTGTCGGCTGGGGAGGCTACACCTTC	CAWSVGWGGYTF	TRBV30	TRBJ1-2	-	-
TGTGCCAGCAGCTTAGCGACAGAAGGGTACGAGCAGTACTTC	CASSLATEGYEQYF	TRBV7-6	TRBJ2-7	-	-
TGCAGCGTCCAGCGACTAGCGGGAGAGACCCAGTTCTTC	CSVQRLAGETQFF	TRBV29-1	TRBJ2-1	TRBD2	-
TGTGCCAGCAGTTTAGTAGGGGAAGAGACCCAGTACTTC	CASSLVGEETQYF	TRBV5-1	TRBJ2-5	-	many
TGTGCCAGCAGCCAAGTGTCTAGCGGAGCCTACGAGCAGTACTTC	CASSQVSSGAYEQYF	TRBV3-1	TRBJ2-7	TRBD2	few
TGTGCCAGCAGTTTCAGCAGAGTGGGGGGAGGGGTCTACAATGAGCAGTTCTTC	CASSFSRVGGGVYNEQFF	TRBV27	TRBJ2-1	TRBD2	-
TGTGCCAGCAGTTTTCGGGACAGAAGCGTCCACGAGCAGTACTTC	CASSFRDRSVHEQYF	TRBV28	TRBJ2-7	TRBD1	-
TGCGCCAGCAGCTTTCTCTCTATGGAAGATACGCAGTATTTT	CASSFLSMEDTQYF	TRBV5-1	TRBJ2-3	-	-
TGTGCCAGCAGCGCGGGACAGGCATCCGCCAGGGGTGGCTACACCTTC	CASSAGQASARGGYTF	TRBV9	TRBJ1-2	TRBD1	few
TGTGCCAGCAGCTTAGCTCCAAATCCGGATGCCTACGAGCAGTACTTC	CASSLAPNPDAYEQYF	TRBV7-9	TRBJ2-7	-	few
TGTGCCAGCAGTTTATGGGGGGCTAACACAGATACGCAGTATTTT	CASSLWGANTDTQYF	TRBV27	TRBJ2-3	-	-
TGCGCCAGCAGCCCCGACGGGACAGCAACAGATACGCAGTATTTT	CASSPDGTATDTQYF	TRBV5-1	TRBJ2-3	TRBD1	once
TGTGCCAGCAGCGTAGAGGGGATACAGGGCCTCGAGCAGTACTTC	CASSVEGIQGLEQYF	TRBV9	TRBJ2-7	-	-
TGCGCCAGCAGCTTGGTAGCGGGAGGGCCGTATGAGCAGTTCTTC	CASSLVAGGPYEQFF	TRBV5-1	TRBJ2-1	TRBD2	-
TGCAGTGCCACCGGACTCAGCTCCTACGAGCAGTACTTC	CSATGLSSYEQYF	TRBV20-1	TRBJ2-7	-	few
TGTGCCAGCAGCGTTCGACAGGGTAATTCACCCCTCCACTTT	CASSVRQGNSPLHF	TRBV9	TRBJ1-6	TRBD1	-
TGCAGTGCTAGAGATTGGGGTTACAGCGAGCAGTACTTC	CSARDWGYSEQYF	TRBV20-1	TRBJ2-7	-	-
TGCAGCGTTGGGTCTCCGCGACGGACTTCCTACGAGCAGTACTTC	CSVGSPRRTSYEQYF	TRBV29-1	TRBJ2-7	-	few
TGTGCCAGCAGTCTAGGAGACAGGGCTTCACCCCTCCACTTT	CASSLGDRASPLHF	TRBV28	TRBJ1-6	TRBD1	once
TGTGCCAGCAGCTCCAGGACGGGGAACTATGGCTACACCTTC	CASSSRTGNYGYTF	TRBV7-2	TRBJ1-2	-	-
TGTGCCAGCAGCCCCGGGAGGCCTAATTCACCCCTCCACTTT	CASSPGRPNSPLHF	TRBV6-5	TRBJ1-6	-	-
TGTGCCAGCAGCTTGGTCCCCCAGAATGGCTACACCTTC	CASSLVPQNGYTF	TRBV5-6	TRBJ1-2	-	-